The 11 T cell receptor beta chains below were found in one sample sequenced in a study of regulatory T cells in long-lasting Graves disease. Time point in this sample: newly diagnosed GD, antithyroid drugs for less than 3 months. PBMCs provided the RNA from which the TCR library was made. For TCR beta, libraries came from iRepertoire HTBI primers and Arm-PCR of CDR3 regions. One entry per CDR3 protein, called by TCRdb with MiXCR from the multiplex PCR reads. Among about 620,000 distinct CDR3 sequences listed, roughly 15% were seen once. The data were also submitted as part of a second study, on T cells in Graves' hyperthyroidism and ophthalmopathy.

The sample was peripheral blood mononuclear cells (PBMCs), taken at new diagnosis, from a patient treated with antithyroid drugs. The receptor set was obtained from a woman aged 25 to 45 with Graves disease.

This clonotype came up a few times. CDR3 region: CASSFGHINYEQYF. CDR3 nucleotide sequence: TGTGCCAGCAGCTTTGGACATATTAACTACGAGCAGTACTTC. The rearrangement joins TRBV7-9 to TRBJ2-7; a weak D match, TRBD1 (5 bases). This CDR3 is 14 amino acids long. Trimming pared 3 bases from V and 3 bases from J, leaving 12 bases between. Germline V gene sequence: CDR1 SEHNR, CDR2 FQNEAQ (reference sequence).

On this clonotype itself: A much bigger clone sits one base away, suggesting this may be a read error. The chain carries TRBV24-1 and TRBJ1-5; weak D call: TRBD1 (5 bases). V was cut by 3 bases and J by 6 bases, with 17 bases left in between. This CDR3 is 16 amino acids long. CDR1 and CDR2 (germline): KGHDR, SFDVKD. The CDR3 DNA sequence: TGTGCCACCAGTGATCCCACGGGGGGATACAGTCAGCCCCAGCATTTT. It encodes CATSDPTGGYSQPQHF.

This clonotype appeared many times. The rearrangement links TRBV18 to TRBJ1-1, with TRBD1 as a possible D gene (6 bases). Trimming took 6 bases from V and 6 from J, leaving 11 bases between them. Germline CDR1 reads KGHSH; CDR2 reads LQKENI. CDR3 length: 12 residues. The CDR3 DNA is TGTGCCAGCTCCCGAGACAGGTCTGAAGCTTTCTTT. It yields the protein CASSRDRSEAFF.

This clonotype was seen a handful of times. The chain couples TRBV25-1 to TRBJ2-3, with TRBD2 identical over 7 bases. The CDR3 totals 20 residues. V trimming: 3 bases; J trimming: 9 bases; junction bases outside the gene matches: 27. The germline gives CDR1 MGHDK, CDR2 SYGVNS. The CDR3 nucleotides read TGTGCCAGCAGTGAGGACCCTAATCGTATCCTACCCGACGGGAGGCGGACGCAGTATTTT. It specifies CASSEDPNRILPDGRRTQYF.

This clonotype was picked up many times. V usage is TRBV28 and J usage is TRBJ1-4; D unresolved. V was trimmed by 4 bases and J by 8 bases, leaving 14 bases between them. Germline CDR1 MDHEN, CDR2 SYDVKM. The CDR3 loop spans 14 amino acids. The CDR3 loop reads CASSSPGREEKLFF. Here the CDR3 DNA reads TGTGCCAGCAGTTCTCCCGGGCGGGAAGAAAAACTGTTTTTT. The full variable domain, completed using reference TRBV28 and TRBJ1-4, is DVKVTQSSRYLVKRTGEKVFLECVQDMDHENMFWYRQDPGLGLRLIYFSYDVKMKEKGDIPEGYSVSREKKERFSLILESASTNQTSMYLCASSSPGREEKLFFGSGTQLSVL.

This chain uses TRBV11-3 with TRBJ1-3; a weak D match, TRBD1 (6 bases). V was trimmed by 5 bases and J by 4 bases, leaving 30 bases between them. Germline V gene lookup returns CDR1 SGHNT and CDR2 YENEEA. The CDR3 is made up of 20 amino acids. CDR3 in DNA: TGTGCCAGCAGCGCCCTAATCGGTTCTTACAGGGCGGTTGCCGGAAACACCATATATTTT. This codes for CASSALIGSYRAVAGNTIYF.

CDR3 nucleotide sequence: TGCGCCAGCAGCCCCTCGATGGCGGAGATCTCCACCGGGGAGCTGTTTTTT. It specifies CASSPSMAEISTGELFF. The chain carries TRBV4-1 and TRBJ2-2; D is uncertain. The CDR3 consists of 17 residues. V was shortened by 4 bases and J by 4 bases, with 19 bases between the two germline ends. In germline, CDR1 is MGHRA, CDR2 YSYEKL.

Points on this clonotype: Just one base apart from a much larger clone, this may be a read error. The chain joins TRBV10-3 to TRBJ2-4, with 10 nucleotides matching TRBD2. The CDR3 runs 13 residues. V gave up 0 bases and J gave up 16 bases; unmatched junction bases: 6. Germline-derived CDR1 and CDR2 are ENHRY and SYGVKD. Written as DNA, the CDR3 is TGTGCCATCAGTGAGTCCAGCGGGAGGGTCCATTACTTC. Its translation: CAISESSGRVHYF.

The chain links TRBV7-9 to TRBJ1-2, with D perhaps TRBD1 (6 bases). The V gene's germline CDR1 is SEHNR and CDR2 FQNEAQ (reference sequence). This CDR3 is built from 14 residues. V lost 2 bases to trimming and J lost 6 bases, with 13 bases between them. CDR3 sequence (DNA): TGTGCCAGCAGCTTAAAGGGGGAGACGGATGGCTACACCTTC. Translated, it gives CASSLKGETDGYTF.

The rearrangement links TRBV29-1 to TRBJ2-2; D remains unclear. Germline V gene sequence: CDR1 SQVTM, CDR2 ANQGSEA. The CDR3 loop spans 15 amino acids. V was clipped by 5 bases and J by 2 bases, with 15 bases between them. The chain's CDR3 is CSVRSQTTNTGELFF. The CDR3 DNA follows: TGCAGCGTTCGGAGCCAGACAACCAACACCGGGGAGCTGTTTTTT.

This clonotype occurred many times. This chain links TRBV6-1 with TRBJ1-5, with a tentative D call TRBD1 (5 bases). V gave up 9 bases and J gave up 2 bases, with 23 bases separating them. The germline V gene has CDR1 MNHNS and CDR2 SASEGT. The CDR3 contains 17 residues. The chain's CDR3 is CASRLNVGSGGNQPQHF. CDR3 bases: TGTGCCAGTCGGTTAAACGTTGGGTCGGGGGGCAATCAGCCCCAGCATTTT.